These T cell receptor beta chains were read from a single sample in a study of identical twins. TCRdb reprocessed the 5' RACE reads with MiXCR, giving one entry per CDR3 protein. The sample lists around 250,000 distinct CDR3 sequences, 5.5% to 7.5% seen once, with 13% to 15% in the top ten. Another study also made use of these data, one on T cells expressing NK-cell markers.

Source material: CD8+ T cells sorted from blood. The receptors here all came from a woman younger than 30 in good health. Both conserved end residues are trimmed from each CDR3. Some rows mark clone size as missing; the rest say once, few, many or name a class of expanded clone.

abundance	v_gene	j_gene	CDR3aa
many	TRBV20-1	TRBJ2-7	SARPDRVFVYEQY
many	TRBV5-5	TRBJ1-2	ASSLWTGHGYT
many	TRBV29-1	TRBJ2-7	SVTGTSSYEQY
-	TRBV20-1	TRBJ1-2	SAMTNLNYGYT
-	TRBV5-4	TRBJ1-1	ASSPDTGRAF
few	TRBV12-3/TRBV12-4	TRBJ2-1	ASSSTPGAGASNEQF
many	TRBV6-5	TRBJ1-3	ASSYWGQGSVGNTIY
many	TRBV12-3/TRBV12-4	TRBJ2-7	ASSLIVTRAEQY
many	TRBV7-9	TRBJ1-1	ASSLGGHLNTEAF
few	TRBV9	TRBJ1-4	ASSSQGEKLF
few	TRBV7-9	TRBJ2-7	ASTKIGGPSSYEQY
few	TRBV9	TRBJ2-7	ASSAGTGPYEQY
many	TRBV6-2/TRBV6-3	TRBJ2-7	ASSPSYEQY
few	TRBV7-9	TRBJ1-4	ASSSLDTGNEKLF
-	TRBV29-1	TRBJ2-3	SVVLAPTDTQY
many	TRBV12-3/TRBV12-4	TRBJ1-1	ASSMTANTEAF
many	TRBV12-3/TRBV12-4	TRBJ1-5	ASSPYREVQPQH
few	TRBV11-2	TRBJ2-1	ASSRGLAGARRGDNEQF
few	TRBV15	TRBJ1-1	ATSSGRDREAF
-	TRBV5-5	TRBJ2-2	ASSRDTRGHTGELF
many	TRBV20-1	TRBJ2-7	SARKRESEQY
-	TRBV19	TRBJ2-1	ASSMVREVDNEQF
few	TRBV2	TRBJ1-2	ASKEINYGYT
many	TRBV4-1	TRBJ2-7	ASSQVAVSSGSSYEQY
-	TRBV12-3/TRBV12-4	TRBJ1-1	ATTFGGGEAF
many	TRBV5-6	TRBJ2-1	ASSFGTGSNEQF
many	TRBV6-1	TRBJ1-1	ASSHGGGAEAF
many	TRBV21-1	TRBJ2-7	ASSKEEDSYEQY
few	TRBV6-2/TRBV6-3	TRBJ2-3	AVGTVWVSTDTQY
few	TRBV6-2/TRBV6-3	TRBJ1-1	ASSYVPNTEAF
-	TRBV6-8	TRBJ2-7	ASDLHEQY
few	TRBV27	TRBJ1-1	ASSLSGGAPTEAF
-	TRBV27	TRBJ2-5	ASSTSGGHETQY
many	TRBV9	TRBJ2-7	ASSVGGDTYEQY
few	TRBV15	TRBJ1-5	ATRRRPDSRQPQH
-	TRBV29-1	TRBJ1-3	SGQGRGNTIY
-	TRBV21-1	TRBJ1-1	ASLNGDREWNTEAF
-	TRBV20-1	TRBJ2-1	SARMDRVVPWGGTLNEQF
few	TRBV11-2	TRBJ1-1	ASSSTRGAGTEAF
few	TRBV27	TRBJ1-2	ASSSIPGQSNGYT
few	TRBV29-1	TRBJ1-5	SVGGDQPQH
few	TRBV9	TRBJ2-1	ASSGSGGNYNEQF
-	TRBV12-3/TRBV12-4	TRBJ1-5	ASRSGNQPQH
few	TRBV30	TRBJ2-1	AWSVGGSDEQF
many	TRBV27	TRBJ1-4	ASSLFRGRNEKLF
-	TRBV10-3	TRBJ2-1	AISTRGGGYVYNEQF
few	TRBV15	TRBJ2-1	ATSSPPYNEQF
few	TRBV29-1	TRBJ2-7	SVGASGAPEQY
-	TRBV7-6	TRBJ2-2	ASTKHRRRNTGELF
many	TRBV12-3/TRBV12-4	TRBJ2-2	ASSSPGLVYVGELF